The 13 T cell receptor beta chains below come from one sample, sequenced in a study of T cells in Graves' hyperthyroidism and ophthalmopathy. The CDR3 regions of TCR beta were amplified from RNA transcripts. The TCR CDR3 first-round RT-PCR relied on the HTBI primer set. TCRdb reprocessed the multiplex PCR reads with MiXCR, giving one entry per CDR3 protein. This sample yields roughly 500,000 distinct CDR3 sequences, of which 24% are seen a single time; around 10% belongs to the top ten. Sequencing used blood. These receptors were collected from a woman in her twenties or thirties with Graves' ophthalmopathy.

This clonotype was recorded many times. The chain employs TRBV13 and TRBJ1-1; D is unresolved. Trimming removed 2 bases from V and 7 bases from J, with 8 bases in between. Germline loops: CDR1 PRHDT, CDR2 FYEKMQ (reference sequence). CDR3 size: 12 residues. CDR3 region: CASSLRADEAFF. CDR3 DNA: TGTGCCAGCAGCTTAAGGGCAGATGAAGCTTTCTTT. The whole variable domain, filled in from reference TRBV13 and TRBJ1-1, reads AAGVIQSPRHLIKEKRETATLKCYPIPRHDTVYWYQQGPGQDPQFLISFYEKMQSDKGSIPDRFSAQQFSDYHSELNMSSLELGDSALYFCASSLRADEAFFGQGTRLTVV.

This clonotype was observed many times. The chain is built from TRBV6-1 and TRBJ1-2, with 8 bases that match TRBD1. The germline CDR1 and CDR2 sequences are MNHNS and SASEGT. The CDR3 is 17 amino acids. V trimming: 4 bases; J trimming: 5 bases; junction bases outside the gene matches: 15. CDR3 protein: CASSGNPDRVIGYGYTF. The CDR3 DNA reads TGTGCCAGCAGTGGCAACCCGGACAGGGTAATAGGATATGGCTACACCTTC.

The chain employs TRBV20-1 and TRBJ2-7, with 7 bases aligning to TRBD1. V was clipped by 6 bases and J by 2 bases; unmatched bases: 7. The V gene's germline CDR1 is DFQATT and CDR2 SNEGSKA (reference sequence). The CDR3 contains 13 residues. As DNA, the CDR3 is TGCAGTGCCCCGGGACAGCAAACCTACGAGCAGTACTTC. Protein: CSAPGQQTYEQYF.

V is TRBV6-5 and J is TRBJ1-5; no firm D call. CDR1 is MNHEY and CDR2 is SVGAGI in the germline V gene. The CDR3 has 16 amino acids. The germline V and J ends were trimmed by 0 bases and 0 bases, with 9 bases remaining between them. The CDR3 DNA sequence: TGTGCCAGCAGTTACTCGGCGGATTATAGCAATCAGCCCCAGCATTTT. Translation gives CASSYSADYSNQPQHF.

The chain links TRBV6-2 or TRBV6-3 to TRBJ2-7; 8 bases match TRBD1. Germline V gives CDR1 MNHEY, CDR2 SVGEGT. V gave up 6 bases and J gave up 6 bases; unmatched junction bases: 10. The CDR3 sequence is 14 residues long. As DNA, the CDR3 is TGTGCCAGCAGAGGGACAGGTACTCCCACCGAGCAGTACTTC. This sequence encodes CASRGTGTPTEQYF.

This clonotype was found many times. This chain's CDR3 is CASSPIKRTGNKPGANVLTF. The CDR3 nucleotides are TGTGCCAGCAGCCCCATTAAACGGACAGGGAATAAGCCTGGGGCCAACGTCCTGACTTTC. The chain carries TRBV4-2 and TRBJ2-6; 8 nucleotides align to TRBD1. V lost 4 bases, J lost 2 bases, and 16 bases stayed unmatched. Germline V lookup: CDR1 LGHNA, CDR2 YNFKEQ. CDR3 length: 20 amino acids.

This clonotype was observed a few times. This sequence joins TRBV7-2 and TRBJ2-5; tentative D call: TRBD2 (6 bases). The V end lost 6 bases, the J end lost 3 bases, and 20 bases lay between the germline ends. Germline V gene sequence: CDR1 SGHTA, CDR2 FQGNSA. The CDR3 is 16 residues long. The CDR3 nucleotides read TGTGCCAGCAGATTACTAGGGGACTCCTGGGAAGAGACCCAGTACTTC. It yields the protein CASRLLGDSWEETQYF.

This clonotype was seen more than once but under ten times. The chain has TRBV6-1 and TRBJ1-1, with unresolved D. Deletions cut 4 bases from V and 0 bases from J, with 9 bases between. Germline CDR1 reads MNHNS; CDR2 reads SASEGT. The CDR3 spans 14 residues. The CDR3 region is CASSGMPMNTEAFF. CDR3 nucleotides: TGTGCCAGCAGTGGAATGCCCATGAACACTGAAGCTTTCTTT.

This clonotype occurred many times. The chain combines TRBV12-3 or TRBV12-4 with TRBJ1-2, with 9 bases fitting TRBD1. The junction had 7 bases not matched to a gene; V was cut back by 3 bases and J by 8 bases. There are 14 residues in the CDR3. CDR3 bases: TGTGCCAGCAGTTTCCGGGTGACAGGGGGAGGCTACACCTTC. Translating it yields CASSFRVTGGGYTF.

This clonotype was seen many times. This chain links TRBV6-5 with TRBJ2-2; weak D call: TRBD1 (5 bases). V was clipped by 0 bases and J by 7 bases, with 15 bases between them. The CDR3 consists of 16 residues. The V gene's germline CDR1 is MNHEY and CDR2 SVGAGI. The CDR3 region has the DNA TGTGCCAGCAGTTACTCGATAACAGGCCAAGGCGGGGAGCTGTTTTTT. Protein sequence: CASSYSITGQGGELFF.

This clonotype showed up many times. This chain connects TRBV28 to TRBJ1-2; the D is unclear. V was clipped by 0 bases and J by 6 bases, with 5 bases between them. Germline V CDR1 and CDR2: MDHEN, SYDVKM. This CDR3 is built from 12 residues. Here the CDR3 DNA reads TGTGCCAGCAGTTTATGGGTGGATGGCTACACCTTC. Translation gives CASSLWVDGYTF.

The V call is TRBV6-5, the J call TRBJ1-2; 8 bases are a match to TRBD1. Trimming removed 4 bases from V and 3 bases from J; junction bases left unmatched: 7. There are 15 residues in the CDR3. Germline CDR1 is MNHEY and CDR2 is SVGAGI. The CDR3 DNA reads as TGTGCCAGCAGTTTCAACAGGGGGTCAGACTATGGCTACACCTTC. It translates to CASSFNRGSDYGYTF.

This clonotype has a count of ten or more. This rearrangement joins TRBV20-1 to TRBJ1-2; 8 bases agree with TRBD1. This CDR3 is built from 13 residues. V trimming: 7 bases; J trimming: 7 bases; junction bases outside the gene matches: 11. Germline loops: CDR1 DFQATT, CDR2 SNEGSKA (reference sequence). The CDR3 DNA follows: TGCAGTGTCGTCGGGCAGGGGGCGGTTGGCTACACCTTC. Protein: CSVVGQGAVGYTF.